Below, one T cell receptor (beta chain) is given with its context. Its antigen is not known. Assay: immunoSEQ multiplex PCR; the TCRdb copy retains only in-frame clones and omits some. The table has about 120,000 clones, roughly nine tenths seen once. This entry belongs to a study of T cell responses to AZD1222 COVID-19 vaccine. General study results and limits: Clonal diversity may have been underestimated, and the donors were mostly white British, with more females than males. Breadth and depth of Spike-specific TCRs rose after two AZD1222 doses. Regions 160-218 and 743-854 dominated among vaccine-associated CD4 TCRs spanning spike.

Germline V CDR1 and CDR2: SEHNR, FQNEAQ (reference sequence). This CDR3 has 13 amino acids. Trimming took 6 bases from V and 1 from J, leaving 10 bases between them. The chain carries TRBV7-9 and TRBJ2-7; no definite D call. The sequences come from peripheral blood, collected 28 days after the second AZD1222 dose. The receptor's source is an adult who received the AZD1222 COVID-19 vaccine. This CDR3 reads CASSGVGSYEQYF. The CDR3, as DNA: TGTGCCAGCAGTGGGGTCGGGTCCTACGAGCAGTACTTC.